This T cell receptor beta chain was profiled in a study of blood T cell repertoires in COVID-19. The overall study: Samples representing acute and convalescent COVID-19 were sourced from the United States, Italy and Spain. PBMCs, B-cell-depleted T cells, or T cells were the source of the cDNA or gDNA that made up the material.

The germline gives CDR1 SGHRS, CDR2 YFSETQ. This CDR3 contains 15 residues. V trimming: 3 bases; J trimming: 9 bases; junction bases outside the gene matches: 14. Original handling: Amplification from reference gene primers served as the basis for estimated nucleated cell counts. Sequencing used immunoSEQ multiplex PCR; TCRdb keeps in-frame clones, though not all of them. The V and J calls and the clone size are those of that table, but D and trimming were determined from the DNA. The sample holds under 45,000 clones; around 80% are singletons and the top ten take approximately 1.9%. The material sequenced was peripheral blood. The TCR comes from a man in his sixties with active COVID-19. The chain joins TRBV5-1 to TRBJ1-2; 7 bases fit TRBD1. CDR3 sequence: CASSWSGQAQDRYTF. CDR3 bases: TGCGCCAGCAGCTGGTCCGGACAGGCCCAGGATCGCTACACCTTC.